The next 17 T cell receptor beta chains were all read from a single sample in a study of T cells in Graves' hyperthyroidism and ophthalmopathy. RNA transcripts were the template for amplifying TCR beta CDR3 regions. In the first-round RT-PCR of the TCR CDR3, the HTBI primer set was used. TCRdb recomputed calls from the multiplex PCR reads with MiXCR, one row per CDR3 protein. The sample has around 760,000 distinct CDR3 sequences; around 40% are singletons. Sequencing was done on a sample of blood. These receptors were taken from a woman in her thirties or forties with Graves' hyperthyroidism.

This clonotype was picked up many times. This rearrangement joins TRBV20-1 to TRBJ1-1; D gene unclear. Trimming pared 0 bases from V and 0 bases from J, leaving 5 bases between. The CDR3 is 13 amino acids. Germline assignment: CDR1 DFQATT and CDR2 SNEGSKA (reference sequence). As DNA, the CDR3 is TGCAGTGCTAGAGATCAGGTGAACACTGAAGCTTTCTTT. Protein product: CSARDQVNTEAFF.

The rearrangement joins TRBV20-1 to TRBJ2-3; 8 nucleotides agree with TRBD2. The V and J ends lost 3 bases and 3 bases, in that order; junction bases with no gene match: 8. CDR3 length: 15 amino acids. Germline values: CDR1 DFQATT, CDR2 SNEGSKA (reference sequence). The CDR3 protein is CSASPGIAGTDTQYF. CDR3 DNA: TGCAGTGCTAGCCCTGGGATAGCGGGAACAGATACGCAGTATTTT.

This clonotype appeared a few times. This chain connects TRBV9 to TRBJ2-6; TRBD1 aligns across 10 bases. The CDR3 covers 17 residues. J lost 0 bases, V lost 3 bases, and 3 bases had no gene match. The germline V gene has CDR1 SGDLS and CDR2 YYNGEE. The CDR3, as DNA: TGTGCCAGCAGCGCGGACAGGGGGGTCTCTGGGGCCAACGTCCTGACTTTC. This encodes CASSADRGVSGANVLTF.

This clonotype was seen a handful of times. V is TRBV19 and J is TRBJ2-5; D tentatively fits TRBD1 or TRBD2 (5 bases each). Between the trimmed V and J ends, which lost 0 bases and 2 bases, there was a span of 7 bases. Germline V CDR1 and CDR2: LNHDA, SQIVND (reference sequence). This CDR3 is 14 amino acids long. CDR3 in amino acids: CASSIDGGQETQYF. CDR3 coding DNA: TGTGCCAGTAGTATAGATGGGGGACAAGAGACCCAGTACTTC.

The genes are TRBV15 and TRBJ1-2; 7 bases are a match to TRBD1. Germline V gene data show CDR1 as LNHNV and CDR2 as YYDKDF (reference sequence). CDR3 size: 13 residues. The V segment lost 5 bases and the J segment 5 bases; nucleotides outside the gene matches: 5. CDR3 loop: CATSGVTGYGYTF. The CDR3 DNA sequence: TGTGCCACCAGCGGAGTGACAGGGTATGGCTACACCTTC.

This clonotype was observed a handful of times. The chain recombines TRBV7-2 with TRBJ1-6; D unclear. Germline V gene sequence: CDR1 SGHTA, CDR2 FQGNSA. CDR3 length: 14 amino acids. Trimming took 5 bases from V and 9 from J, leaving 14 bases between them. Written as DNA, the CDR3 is TGTGCCAGCAGCCAAGATCTTTCGTTTTCACCCCTCCACTTT. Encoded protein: CASSQDLSFSPLHF.

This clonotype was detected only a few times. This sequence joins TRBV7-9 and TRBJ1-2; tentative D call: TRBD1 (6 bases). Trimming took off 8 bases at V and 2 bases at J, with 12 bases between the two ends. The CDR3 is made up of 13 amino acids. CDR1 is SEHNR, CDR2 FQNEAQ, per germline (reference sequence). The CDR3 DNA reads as TGTGCCAGCGGGACCCAGGGGAACTATGGCTACACCTTC. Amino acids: CASGTQGNYGYTF. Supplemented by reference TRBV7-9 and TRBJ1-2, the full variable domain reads DTGVSQNPRHKITKRGQNVTFRCDPISEHNRLYWYRQTLGQGPEFLTYFQNEAQLEKSRLLSDRFSAERPKGSFSTLEIQRTEQGDSAMYLCASGTQGNYGYTFGSGTRLTVV.

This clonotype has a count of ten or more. The CDR3 loop is CASSITPGMNTEAFF. CDR3 nucleotide sequence: TGTGCCAGTAGTATAACGCCAGGGATGAACACTGAAGCTTTCTTT. This rearrangement joins TRBV19 to TRBJ1-1, with TRBD1 as a possible D gene (5 bases). The V end was cut by 2 bases, the J end by 0 bases, with 10 bases between. CDR3 length: 15 residues. In germline, CDR1 is LNHDA, CDR2 SQIVND (reference sequence).

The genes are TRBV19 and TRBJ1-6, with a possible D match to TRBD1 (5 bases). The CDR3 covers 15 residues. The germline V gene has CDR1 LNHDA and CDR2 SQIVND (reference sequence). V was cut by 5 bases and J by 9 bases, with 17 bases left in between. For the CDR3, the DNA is TGTGCCAGTAGTGCCTCTGGGGGGGAGAGTTCACCCCTCCACTTT. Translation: CASSASGGESSPLHF.

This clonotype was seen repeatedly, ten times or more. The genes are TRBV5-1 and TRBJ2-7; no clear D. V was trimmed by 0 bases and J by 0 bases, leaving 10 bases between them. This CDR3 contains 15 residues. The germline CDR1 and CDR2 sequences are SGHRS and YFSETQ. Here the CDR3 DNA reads TGCGCCAGCAGCTTGGGGTCATTTTCCTCCTACGAGCAGTACTTC. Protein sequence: CASSLGSFSSYEQYF.

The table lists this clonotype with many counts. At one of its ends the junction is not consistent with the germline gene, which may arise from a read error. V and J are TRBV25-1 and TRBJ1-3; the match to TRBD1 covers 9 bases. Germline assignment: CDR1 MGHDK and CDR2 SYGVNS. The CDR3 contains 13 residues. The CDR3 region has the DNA TGTGCCAGCAGCGAGACAGGGGGAAGCACCATATATTTT. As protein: CASSETGGSTIYF. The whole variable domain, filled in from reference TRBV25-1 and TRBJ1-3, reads EADIYQTPRYLVIGTGKKITLECSQTMGHDKMYWYQQDPGMELHLIHYSYGVNSTEKGDLSSESTVSRIRTEHFPLTLESARPSHTSQYLCASSETGGSTIYFGEGSWLTVV.

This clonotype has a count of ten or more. The CDR3 DNA reads TGTGCCAGCAGCCCAAGAGCCCTAGGAGAGACCCAGTACTTC. Protein product: CASSPRALGETQYF. The chain has TRBV7-9 and TRBJ2-5; D is uncertain. The CDR3 length is 14 residues. The germline CDR1 and CDR2 sequences are SEHNR and FQNEAQ (reference sequence). Trimming pared 5 bases from V and 4 bases from J, leaving 14 bases between.

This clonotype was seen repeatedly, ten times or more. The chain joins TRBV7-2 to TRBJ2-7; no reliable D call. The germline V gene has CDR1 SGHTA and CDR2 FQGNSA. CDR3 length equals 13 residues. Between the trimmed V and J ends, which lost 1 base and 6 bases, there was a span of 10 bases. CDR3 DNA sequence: TGTGCCAGCAGCTTAGACAGCTCTCCCGAGCAGTACTTC. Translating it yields CASSLDSSPEQYF. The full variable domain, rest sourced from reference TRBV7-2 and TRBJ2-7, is GAGVSQSPSNKVTEKGKDVELRCDPISGHTALYWYRQSLGQGLEFLIYFQGNSAPDKSGLPSDRFSAERTGGSVSTLTIQRTQQEDSAVYLCASSLDSSPEQYFGPGTRLTVT.

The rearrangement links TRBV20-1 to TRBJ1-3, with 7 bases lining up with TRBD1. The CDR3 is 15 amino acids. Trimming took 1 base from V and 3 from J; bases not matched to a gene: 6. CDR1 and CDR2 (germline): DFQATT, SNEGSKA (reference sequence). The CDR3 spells CSARGGRGGGNTIYF. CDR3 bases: TGCAGTGCTAGAGGAGGCAGGGGGGGTGGAAACACCATATATTTT.

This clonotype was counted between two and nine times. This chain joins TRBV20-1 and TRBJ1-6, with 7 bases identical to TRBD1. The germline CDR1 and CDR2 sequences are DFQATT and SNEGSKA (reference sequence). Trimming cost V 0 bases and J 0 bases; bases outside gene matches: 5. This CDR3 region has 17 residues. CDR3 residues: CSARDVQGTSYNSPLHF. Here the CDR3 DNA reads TGCAGTGCTAGAGATGTACAGGGGACCTCCTATAATTCACCCCTCCACTTT.

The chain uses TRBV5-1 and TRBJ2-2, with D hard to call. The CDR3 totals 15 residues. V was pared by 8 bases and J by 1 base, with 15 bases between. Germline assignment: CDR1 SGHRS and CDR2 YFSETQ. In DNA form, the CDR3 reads TGCGCCAGTGGCCCAATAACAATGAACACCGGGGAGCTGTTTTTT. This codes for CASGPITMNTGELFF.

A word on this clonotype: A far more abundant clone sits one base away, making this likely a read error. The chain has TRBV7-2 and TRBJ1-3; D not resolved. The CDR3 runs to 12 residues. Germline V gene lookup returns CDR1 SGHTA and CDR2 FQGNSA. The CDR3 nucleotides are TGTGCCAGCAGTTATCCAGGAAACACCATACATTTT. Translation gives CASSYPGNTIHF. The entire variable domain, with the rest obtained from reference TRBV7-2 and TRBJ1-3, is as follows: GAGVSQSPSNKVTEKGKDVELRCDPISGHTALYWYRQSLGQGLEFLIYFQGNSAPDKSGLPSDRFSAERTGGSVSTLTIQRTQQEDSAVYLCASSYPGNTIHFGEGSWLTVV.